Here is one TCR beta chain with its context. Its antigen is not identified. TCR templates, some 10^5 per sample, were assayed. Method: immunoSEQ multiplex PCR; TCRdb's copy keeps in-frame clones and lacks some. The sample has roughly 110,000 clones; around 93% are singletons. The record originates from a study of siplizumab effects on memory and regulatory T cells. V dropped 3 bases and J dropped 6 bases, with 9 bases sitting between them. Germline assignment: CDR1 KGHSH and CDR2 LQKENI. The CDR3 extends over 14 amino acids. Study results and limitations: The study found that siplizumab significantly reduced alloreactive sequences traceable to unstimulated CD4+ memory cells. Siplizumab cultures yielded proliferating Tregs whose suppressive function was not confirmed.

This sequence originates from a human donor in good health. Sequences were obtained from non-Treg CD4+ T cells sorted from blood. V usage is TRBV18 and J usage is TRBJ1-6, with unresolved D. In DNA form, the CDR3 reads TGTGCCAGCTCACCGGGAGGGTTTAATTCACCCCTCCACTTT. It codes for CASSPGGFNSPLHF.